This T cell receptor (beta chain) was sequenced in a study of T cells in Graves' hyperthyroidism and ophthalmopathy. Study outcomes and limitations: From stable hyperthyroidism, ophthalmopathy was separated by a 13 V-J model. The model forecast ophthalmopathy, anticipating it by a median approximately 6.2 months before onset.

CDR3 size: 15 residues. Germline loops: CDR1 LGHDT, CDR2 YNNKEL (reference sequence). V lost 2 bases to trimming and J lost 6 bases, with 14 bases between them. From RNA transcripts, TCR beta CDR3 regions were amplified. The HTBI set primed first-round TCR CDR3 RT-PCR. TCRdb analysed the multiplex PCR reads with MiXCR anew, one entry per CDR3 protein. The sample carries some 140,000 distinct CDR3 sequences, roughly 23% recorded once. With respect to this clonotype: Its matching antigen is unknown.

Sequenced input: blood. This chain links TRBV3-1 with TRBJ2-1; D is uncertain. The origin of this receptor is a woman between 50 and 59 years old with Graves' hyperthyroidism that later progressed to Graves' ophthalmopathy. For the CDR3, the DNA is TGTGCCAGCAGCCAAACCCAAGGGCTGGGCAATGAGCAGTTCTTC. This translates into CASSQTQGLGNEQFF.